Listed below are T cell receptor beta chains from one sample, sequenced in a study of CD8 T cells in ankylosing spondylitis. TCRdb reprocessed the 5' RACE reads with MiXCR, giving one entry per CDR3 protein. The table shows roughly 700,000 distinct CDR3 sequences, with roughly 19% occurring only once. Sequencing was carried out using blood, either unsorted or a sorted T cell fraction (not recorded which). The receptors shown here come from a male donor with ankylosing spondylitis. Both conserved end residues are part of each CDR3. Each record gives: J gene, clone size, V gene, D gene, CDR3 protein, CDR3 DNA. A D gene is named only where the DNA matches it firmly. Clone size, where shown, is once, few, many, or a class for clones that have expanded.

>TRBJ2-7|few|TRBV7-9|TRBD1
CATTGTGKPYEQYF
TGTGCCACAACCGGGACAGGGAAACCCTACGAGCAGTACTTC
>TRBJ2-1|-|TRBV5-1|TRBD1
CASSQGAGVRNEQFF
TGCGCCAGCAGCCAGGGGGCGGGTGTGAGGAATGAGCAGTTCTTC
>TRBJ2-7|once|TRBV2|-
CASSEAWGGPSYEQYF
TGTGCCAGCAGTGAAGCTTGGGGGGGGCCCTCCTACGAGCAGTACTTC
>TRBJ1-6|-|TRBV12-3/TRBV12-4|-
CASSDSYNSPLHF
TGTGCCAGCAGCGACAGCTATAATTCACCCCTCCACTTT
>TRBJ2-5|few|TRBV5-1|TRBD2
CASSRTSGEKTQYF
TGCGCCAGCAGCCGGACTAGCGGGGAAAAGACCCAGTACTTC
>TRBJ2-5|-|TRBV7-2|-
CASTTPGETQYF
TGTGCCAGCACCACCCCTGGGGAGACCCAGTACTTC
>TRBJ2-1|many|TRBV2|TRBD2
CASSVRTSLYNEQFF
TGTGCCAGCAGTGTTCGGACTAGCCTCTACAATGAGCAGTTCTTC
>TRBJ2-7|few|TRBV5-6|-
CASSFLPPLDGEQYF
TGTGCCAGCAGCTTCCTTCCCCCCTTGGACGGGGAGCAGTACTTC
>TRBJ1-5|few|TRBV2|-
CASRARGLSNQPQHF
TGTGCCAGCAGGGCGAGGGGACTGAGCAATCAGCCCCAGCATTTT
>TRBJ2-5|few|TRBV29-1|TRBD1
CSVRSRGPGETQYF
TGCAGCGTTCGATCGAGGGGGCCGGGGGAGACCCAGTACTTC
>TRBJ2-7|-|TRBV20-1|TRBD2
CSAQRWLAGTLNSYEQYF
TGCAGTGCTCAGAGGTGGCTAGCGGGAACCTTAAACTCCTACGAGCAGTACTTC
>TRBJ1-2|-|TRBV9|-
CASSVGQGLAFRTNYGYTF
TGTGCCAGCAGCGTAGGGCAGGGCCTCGCATTCAGAACGAACTATGGCTACACCTTC
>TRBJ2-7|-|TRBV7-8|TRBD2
CASSPLSGRASEQYF
TGTGCCAGCAGCCCCCTAAGCGGGAGGGCCAGCGAGCAGTACTTC
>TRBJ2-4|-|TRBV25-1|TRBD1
CASSATGTGSFQYF
TGTGCCAGCAGTGCAACCGGGACAGGGTCATTTCAGTACTTC
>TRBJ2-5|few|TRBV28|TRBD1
CASSLGAGGMETQYF
TGTGCCAGCAGTTTAGGGGCAGGGGGTATGGAGACCCAGTACTTC
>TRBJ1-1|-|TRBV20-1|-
CSARDRGFTEAFF
TGCAGTGCTAGAGACAGGGGCTTCACTGAAGCTTTCTTT
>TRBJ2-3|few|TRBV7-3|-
CASSPGSAGSSDTQYF
TGTGCCAGCAGCCCCGGTAGTGCGGGGTCCTCAGATACGCAGTATTTT
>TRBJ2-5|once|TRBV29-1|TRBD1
CSVGDRGGETQYF
TGCAGCGTTGGGGACAGGGGTGGAGAGACCCAGTACTTC
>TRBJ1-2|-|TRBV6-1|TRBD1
CASSSVGQLYGYTF
TGTGCCAGCAGCTCAGTGGGACAGCTCTATGGCTACACCTTC
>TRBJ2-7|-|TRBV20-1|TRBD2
CSAGLAGSSSYEQYF
TGCAGTGCTGGACTAGCGGGATCGAGCTCCTACGAGCAGTACTTC
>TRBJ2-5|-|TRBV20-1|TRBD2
CSASNLAGGFQETQYF
TGCAGTGCTAGTAACCTAGCGGGGGGGTTCCAAGAGACCCAGTACTTC
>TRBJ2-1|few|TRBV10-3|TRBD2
CAISRTSGSYNEQFF
TGTGCCATCAGTCGAACTAGCGGATCCTACAATGAGCAGTTCTTC
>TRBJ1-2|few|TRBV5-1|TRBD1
CASRLVGQGARFGYTF
TGCGCCAGCAGGCTTGTGGGACAGGGGGCGCGGTTTGGCTACACCTTC
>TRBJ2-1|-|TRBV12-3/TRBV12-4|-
CASCPWDKDNEQFF
TGTGCCAGCTGCCCATGGGACAAGGACAATGAGCAGTTCTTC
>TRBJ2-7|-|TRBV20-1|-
CSARRQGIGEQYF
TGCAGTGCTAGGCGTCAGGGGATTGGCGAGCAGTACTTC
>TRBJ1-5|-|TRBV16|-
CASSQSDRPNQPQHF
TGTGCCAGCAGCCAATCCGACAGACCCAATCAGCCCCAGCATTTT
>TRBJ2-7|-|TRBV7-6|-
CASSLESGRVYEQYF
TGTGCCAGCAGCTTAGAATCTGGCAGGGTCTACGAGCAGTACTTC
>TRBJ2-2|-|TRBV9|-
CASSVSKTGFGKSGELFF
TGTGCCAGCAGCGTTTCGAAAACAGGGTTCGGAAAGTCCGGGGAGCTGTTTTTT
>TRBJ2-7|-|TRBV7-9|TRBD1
CASSLFGTGIEQYF
TGTGCCAGCAGCTTGTTTGGGACAGGGATCGAGCAGTACTTC
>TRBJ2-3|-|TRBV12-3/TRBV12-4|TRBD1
CASRPGGDTQYF
TGTGCCAGCAGGCCAGGGGGAGATACGCAGTATTTT
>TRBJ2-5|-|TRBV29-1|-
CSVDDGSGETQYF
TGCAGCGTTGACGACGGTAGCGGAGAGACCCAGTACTTC
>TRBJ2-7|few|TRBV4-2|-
CASSLRGPEDEQYF
TGTGCCAGCAGCCTTAGGGGACCGGAGGACGAGCAGTACTTC
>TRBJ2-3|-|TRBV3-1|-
CASTPSRRVTDTQYF
TGTGCCAGCACCCCAAGCCGACGGGTCACAGATACGCAGTATTTT
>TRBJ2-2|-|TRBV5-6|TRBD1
CASSHPLDRGDTGELFF
TGTGCCAGCAGCCATCCCTTGGACAGGGGCGACACCGGGGAGCTGTTTTTT
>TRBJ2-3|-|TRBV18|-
CASSNAFGDTQYF
TGTGCCAGCTCAAATGCGTTTGGAGATACGCAGTATTTT
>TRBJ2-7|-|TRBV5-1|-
CASSLWAGDNEQYF
TGCGCCAGCAGCTTGTGGGCAGGGGACAACGAGCAGTACTTC
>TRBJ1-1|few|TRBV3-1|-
CASTPRYGTEAFF
TGTGCCAGCACCCCCAGGTATGGCACTGAAGCTTTCTTT
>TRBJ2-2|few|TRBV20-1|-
CSARQGITGELFF
TGCAGTGCTAGACAGGGGATTACCGGGGAGCTGTTTTTT
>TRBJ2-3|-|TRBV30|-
CACQADLGSTDTQYF
TGTGCCTGCCAAGCCGATCTTGGATCCACAGATACGCAGTATTTT
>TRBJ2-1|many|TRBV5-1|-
CASSSPDEQFF
TGCGCCAGCAGCTCACCGGATGAGCAGTTCTTC
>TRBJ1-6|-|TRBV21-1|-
CASSKDPLDERDSPLHF
TGTGCCAGCAGCAAAGACCCTTTAGACGAGAGGGATTCACCCCTCCACTTT